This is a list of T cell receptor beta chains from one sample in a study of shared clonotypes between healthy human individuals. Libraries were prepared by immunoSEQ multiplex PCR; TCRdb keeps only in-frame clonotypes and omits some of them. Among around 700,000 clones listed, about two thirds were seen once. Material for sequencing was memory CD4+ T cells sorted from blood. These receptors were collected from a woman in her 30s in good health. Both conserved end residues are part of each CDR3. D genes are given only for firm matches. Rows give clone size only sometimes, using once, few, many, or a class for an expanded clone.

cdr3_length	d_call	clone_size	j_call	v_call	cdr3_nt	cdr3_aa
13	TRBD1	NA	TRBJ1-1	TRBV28	TGTGCCAGCAGTTTCAGGGGGTTTAATGAAGCTTTCTTT	CASSFRGFNEAFF
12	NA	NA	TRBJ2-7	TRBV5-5	TGTGCCAGCAGCTCACACGGCGGCGAGCAGTACTTC	CASSSHGGEQYF
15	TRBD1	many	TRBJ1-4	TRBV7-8	TGTGCCAGCAGCAGACCGGGACAGGGGGATGAAAAACTGTTTTTT	CASSRPGQGDEKLFF
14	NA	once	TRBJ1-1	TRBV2	TGTGCCAGCAGTGGGCAGGGGCATGTCACTGAAGCTTTCTTT	CASSGQGHVTEAFF
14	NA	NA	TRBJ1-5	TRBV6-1	TGTGCCAGCAGTGATGGGGGGCACCATCAGCCCCAGCATTTT	CASSDGGHHQPQHF
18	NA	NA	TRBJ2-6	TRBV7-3	TGTGCCAGCAGCTCCAAGGACAGCTTAAGCTCTGGGGCCAACGTCCTGACTTTC	CASSSKDSLSSGANVLTF
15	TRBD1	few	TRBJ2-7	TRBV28	TGTGCCAGCAGTTTATTTGGGACAGGGTCCTACGAGCAGTACTTC	CASSLFGTGSYEQYF
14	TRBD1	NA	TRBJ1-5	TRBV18	TGTGCCAGCTCGTCCGGGACAGGGGGTCAGCCCCAGCATTTT	CASSSGTGGQPQHF
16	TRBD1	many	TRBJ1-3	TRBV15	TGTGCCACCTGGGACAGGGGTAAAGCTTCTGGAAACACCATATATTTT	CATWDRGKASGNTIYF
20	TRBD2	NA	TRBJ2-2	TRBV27	TGTGCCAGCAGTCCTTGGACTAGCGGGAGTGACCCCCCGAACACCGGGGAGCTGTTTTTT	CASSPWTSGSDPPNTGELFF
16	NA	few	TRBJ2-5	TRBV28	TGTGCCAGCAGTTTAGGGGCCTTGGGGCTCCAAGAGACCCAGTACTTC	CASSLGALGLQETQYF
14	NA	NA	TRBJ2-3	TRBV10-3	TGTGCCATCAGTTCGGGGGTCTTGACAGATACGCAGTATTTT	CAISSGVLTDTQYF
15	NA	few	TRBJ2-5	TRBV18	TGTGCCAGCTCACCTATCCAGGGCAGGCCGGAGACCCAGTACTTC	CASSPIQGRPETQYF
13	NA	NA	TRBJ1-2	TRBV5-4	TGTGCCAGCAGCTTCAGCGGTTCCTATGGCTACACCTTC	CASSFSGSYGYTF
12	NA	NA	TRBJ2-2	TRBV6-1	TGTGCCAGCAGGCCCCAAACCGGGGAGCTGTTTTTT	CASRPQTGELFF
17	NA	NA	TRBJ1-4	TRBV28	TGTGCCAGCAGTTTATCGGCAGGGGTTGCAACTAATGAAAAACTGTTTTTT	CASSLSAGVATNEKLFF
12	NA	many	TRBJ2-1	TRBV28	TGTGCCAGCCACAGGATTCTCAATGAGCAGTTCTTC	CASHRILNEQFF
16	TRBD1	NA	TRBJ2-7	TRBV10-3	TGTGCCATCAGTGGGGGACAGGGGGACGTATCCTACGAGCAGTACTTC	CAISGGQGDVSYEQYF
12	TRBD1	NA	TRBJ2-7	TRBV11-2	TGTGCCAGCAGCTTTGGACAGGGCGAGCAGTACTTC	CASSFGQGEQYF
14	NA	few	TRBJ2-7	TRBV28	TGTGCCAGCAGTCCGGTCAGGGGCGGGTACGAGCAGTACTTC	CASSPVRGGYEQYF
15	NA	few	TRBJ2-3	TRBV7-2	TGTGCCAGCAGCTCCGGGACGGTGAGCACAGATACGCAGTATTTT	CASSSGTVSTDTQYF
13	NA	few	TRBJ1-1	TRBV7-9	TGTGCCAGCAGATCTTCAGGGCCCACTGAAGCTTTCTTT	CASRSSGPTEAFF
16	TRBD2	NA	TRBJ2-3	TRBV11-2	TGTGCCAGCAGCACTAGCGGGCTAACCAGCACAGATACGCAGTATTTT	CASSTSGLTSTDTQYF
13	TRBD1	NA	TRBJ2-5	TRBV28	TGTGCCAGCAGGCGCGACAGGGGAGAGACCCAGTACTTC	CASRRDRGETQYF
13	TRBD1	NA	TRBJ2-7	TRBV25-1	TGTGCCAGCAGCAGACAGGGAACCTACGAGCAGTACTTC	CASSRQGTYEQYF
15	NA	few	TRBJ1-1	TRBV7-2	TGTGCCAGCAGCTTAGTCCGGGGGTTGAACACTGAAGCTTTCTTT	CASSLVRGLNTEAFF
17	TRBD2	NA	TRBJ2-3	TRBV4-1	TGCGCCAGCAGCCAGCTCCTTATAGCGGGAAGCACAGATACGCAGTATTTT	CASSQLLIAGSTDTQYF
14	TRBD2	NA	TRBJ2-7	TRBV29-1	TGCAGCGTGGCGCCGGGACTAGCGGGAGACGAGCAGTACTTC	CSVAPGLAGDEQYF
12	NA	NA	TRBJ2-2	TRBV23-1	TGCGCCAGCAGCCGGAAGGCCGGGGAGCTGTTTTTT	CASSRKAGELFF
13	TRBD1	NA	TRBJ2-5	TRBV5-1	TGCGCCAGCTCGGGGACAGGAGAAGAGACCCAGTACTTC	CASSGTGEETQYF
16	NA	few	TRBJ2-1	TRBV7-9	TGTGCCAGCAGCTTAGATGCCGGGAGCTCCTACAATGAGCAGTTCTTC	CASSLDAGSSYNEQFF
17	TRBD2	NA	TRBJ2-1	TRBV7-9	TGTGCCAGCAGCCCCCCGACTAGCGGGAGCGGTTTGGATGAGCAGTTCTTC	CASSPPTSGSGLDEQFF
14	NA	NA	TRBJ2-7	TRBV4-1	TGCGCCAGCAGCCAGAACCGGGACGGCTACGAGCAGTACTTC	CASSQNRDGYEQYF
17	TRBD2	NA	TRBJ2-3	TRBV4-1	TGCGCCAGCAGCCAAGGGAACGGGAGGGATTTCACAGATACGCAGTATTTT	CASSQGNGRDFTDTQYF
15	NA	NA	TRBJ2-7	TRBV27	TGTGCCAGCAAACTGTACGGGAGACAATCCTACGAGCAGTACTTC	CASKLYGRQSYEQYF
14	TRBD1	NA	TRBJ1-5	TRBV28	TGTGCCAGCAGTTTCCGGGCAGGGGGTCAGCCCCAGCATTTT	CASSFRAGGQPQHF
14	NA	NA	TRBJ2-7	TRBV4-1	TGCGCCAGCAGCCAAGGTGGTTTACTCCACGAGCAGTACTTC	CASSQGGLLHEQYF
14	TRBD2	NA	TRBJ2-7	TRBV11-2	TGTGCCAGCAGCTTACCGGGAGGGAGCCACGAGCAGTACTTC	CASSLPGGSHEQYF
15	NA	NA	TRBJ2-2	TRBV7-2	TGTGCCAGCAGCTTAGTGGCGGGGACCACCGGGGAGCTGTTTTTT	CASSLVAGTTGELFF
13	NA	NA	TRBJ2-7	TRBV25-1	TGTGCCAGCGAGACACCAAACTCCTACGAGCAGTACTTC	CASETPNSYEQYF
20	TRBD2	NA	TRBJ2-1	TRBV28	TGTGCCAGCAGTTTATCCGGATTAGCGGGAGGGCAGACCTCCTACAATGAGCAGTTCTTC	CASSLSGLAGGQTSYNEQFF
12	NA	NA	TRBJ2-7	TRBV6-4	TGTGCCAACCAGGGACAAAACTACGAGCAGTACTTC	CANQGQNYEQYF
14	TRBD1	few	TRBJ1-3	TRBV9	TGTGCCAGCAGCCCACAGACAGGGGCGCACACCATATATTTT	CASSPQTGAHTIYF
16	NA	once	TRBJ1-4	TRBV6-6	TGTGCCAGCAGTTACCCGCAAGGTCCCAAAGGTAGAAAACTGTTTTTT	CASSYPQGPKGRKLFF
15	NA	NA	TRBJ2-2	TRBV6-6	TGTGCCAGCAGTGATGACAGACCAGGTACCAGGGAGCTGTTTTTT	CASSDDRPGTRELFF
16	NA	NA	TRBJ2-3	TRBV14	TGTGCCAGCAGCCGGGGTGTCGGCGGTAGCACAGATACGCAGTATTTT	CASSRGVGGSTDTQYF
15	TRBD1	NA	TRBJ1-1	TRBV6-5	TGTGCCAGCAGAAACCCGGGACAGGGGAACACTGAAGCTTTCTTT	CASRNPGQGNTEAFF
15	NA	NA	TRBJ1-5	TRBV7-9	TGTGCCAGCAGCTTAGACGGGAATAGCAATCAGCCCCAGCATTTT	CASSLDGNSNQPQHF
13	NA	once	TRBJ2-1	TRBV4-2	TGTGCCAGCAGCCAAGATAATCGAGTAGAGCAGTTCTTC	CASSQDNRVEQFF
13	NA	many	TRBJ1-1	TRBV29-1	TGCAGCGTCCGGGCAGGGGTGGTCACTGAAGCTTTCTTT	CSVRAGVVTEAFF
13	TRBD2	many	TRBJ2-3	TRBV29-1	TGCAGCACTAGCGGCCCTGGCACAGATACGCAGTATTTT	CSTSGPGTDTQYF
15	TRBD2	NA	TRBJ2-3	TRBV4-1	TGCGCCAGCAGCCAAGGAGGGAGGGAGCAAGATACGCAGTATTTT	CASSQGGREQDTQYF
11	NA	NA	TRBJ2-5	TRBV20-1	TGCAGTGCCGCAAAAAAAGAGACCCAGTACTTC	CSAAKKETQYF
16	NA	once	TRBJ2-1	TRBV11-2	TGTGCCAGCAGCCCCTACCGAGGGTACGGCTACAATGAGCAGTTCTTC	CASSPYRGYGYNEQFF
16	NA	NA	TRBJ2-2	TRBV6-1	TGTGCCAGCAGTGACCGCGGCCAGTCGTTCACCGGGGAGCTGTTTTTT	CASSDRGQSFTGELFF
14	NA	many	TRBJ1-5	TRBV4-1	TGCGCCAGCAGCCAAGAAGACAGATATCAGCCCCAGCATTTT	CASSQEDRYQPQHF
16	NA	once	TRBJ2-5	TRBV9	TGTGCCAGCAGCGTAGTAGGAGCCGGCGGCCAAGAGACCCAGTACTTC	CASSVVGAGGQETQYF
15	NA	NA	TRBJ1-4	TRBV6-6	TGTGCCAGCAGTTACCCGAGTGATGGGACTGAAAAACTGTTTTTT	CASSYPSDGTEKLFF
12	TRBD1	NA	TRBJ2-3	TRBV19	TGTGCCGTAGGGGGCCTGACAGATACGCAGTATTTT	CAVGGLTDTQYF
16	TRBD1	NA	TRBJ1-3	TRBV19	TGTGCCAGTACCGAAACAGGGGGCGGCTCTGGAAACACCATATATTTT	CASTETGGGSGNTIYF